These 29 T cell receptor beta chains were sequenced from one sample in a study of shared clonotypes between healthy human individuals. The method was immunoSEQ multiplex PCR; TCRdb's version includes in-frame clones alone and lacks a portion of them. The sample has roughly 2 million clones; about 95% are singletons. The naive CD8 population came from CD45RO-negative cells selected for CCR7, without terminally differentiated effector memory CD45RA+ cells. The specimen was naive CD8+ T cells sorted from blood. Receptors were obtained from a man between 18 and 35 years old in good health.

The rearrangement uses TRBV11-2 and TRBJ1-2; 8 bases agree with TRBD1. The CDR3 consists of 15 residues. Unmatched junction bases numbered 7, after V lost 5 bases and J lost 2 bases. Germline-derived CDR1 and CDR2 are SGHAT and FQNNGV. CDR3 sequence: CASSLGTGVNYGYTF. Written as DNA, the CDR3 is TGTGCCAGCAGCCTTGGGACAGGCGTGAACTATGGCTACACCTTC.

The rearrangement links TRBV27 to TRBJ2-3, with D maybe TRBD2 (5 bases). Germline V CDR1 and CDR2: MNHEY, SMNVEV (reference sequence). This CDR3 is built from 15 residues. Trimming took off 2 bases at V and 5 bases at J, with 14 bases between the two ends. The CDR3 loop reads CASSLVALDEDTQYF. The CDR3 region has the DNA TGTGCCAGCAGTTTAGTTGCACTAGATGAAGATACGCAGTATTTT.

The sample holds one count of this clone. This chain connects TRBV7-9 to TRBJ2-1, with no clear D. The germline V gene encodes CDR1 SEHNR and CDR2 FQNEAQ (reference sequence). This CDR3 has 12 amino acids. V was pared by 3 bases and J by 12 bases, with 12 bases between. In DNA, the CDR3 is TGTGCCAGCAGCTTTTTGGACGGATTGCAGTTCTTC. This sequence encodes CASSFLDGLQFF. Full variable domain (outside the CDR3, taken from reference TRBV7-9 and TRBJ2-1): DTGVSQNPRHKITKRGQNVTFRCDPISEHNRLYWYRQTLGQGPEFLTYFQNEAQLEKSRLLSDRFSAERPKGSFSTLEIQRTEQGDSAMYLCASSFLDGLQFFGPGTRLTVL.

This chain joins TRBV5-6 and TRBJ2-6; D gene unclear. The CDR3 has 16 amino acids. CDR1 SGHDT and CDR2 YYEEEE come from the germline V gene. Trimming removed 0 bases from V and 2 bases from J, with 9 bases in between. The CDR3 coding sequence is TGTGCCAGCAGCTTGGCGCTACACGCTGGGGCCAACGTCCTGACTTTC. This codes for CASSLALHAGANVLTF.

The gene calls are TRBV5-6 and TRBJ1-1, with D possibly being TRBD1 (5 bases). CDR3 length equals 12 residues. CDR1 is SGHDT and CDR2 is YYEEEE in the germline V gene. V was shortened by 4 bases and J by 11 bases, with 15 bases between the two germline ends. The CDR3 loop reads CASSDDRYFAFF. In nucleotides, the CDR3 is TGTGCCAGCAGCGATGACAGATATTTCGCTTTCTTT.

The chain recombines TRBV5-1 with TRBJ2-2; D call uncertain. Trimming took 0 bases from V and 10 from J, leaving 16 bases between them. Germline V gene lookup returns CDR1 SGHRS and CDR2 YFSETQ. The CDR3 spans 15 residues. CDR3 amino acids: CASSLDPGQSKELFF. The CDR3 DNA reads as TGCGCCAGCAGCTTGGACCCGGGCCAGAGCAAGGAGCTGTTTTTT.

There are a few counts of this clone. The rearrangement joins TRBV27 to TRBJ1-2; D may be TRBD1 (5 bases). The CDR3 has 14 amino acids. Germline CDR1 MNHEY, CDR2 SMNVEV (reference sequence). The germline V and J ends were trimmed by 6 bases and 7 bases, with 18 bases remaining between them. The CDR3 DNA reads as TGTGCCAGCAGAGGGGACGAGGGGTTGGGTGGCTACACCTTC. Translated: CASRGDEGLGGYTF.

This chain links TRBV19 with TRBJ1-3; D gene uncertain. Germline lookup yields CDR1 LNHDA and CDR2 SQIVND (reference sequence). Trimming stripped 3 bases from V and 4 bases from J, with 13 bases between. The CDR3 extends over 15 amino acids. CDR3 in DNA: TGTGCCAGTAGTATCGGGAGAGGGAGAGGAAACACCATATATTTT. It yields the protein CASSIGRGRGNTIYF.

The chain has TRBV27 and TRBJ2-7; the D is unclear. The V gene lost 9 bases and the J gene lost 3 bases, with 18 bases spanning the gap. The CDR3 length is 14 residues. CDR1 is MNHEY, CDR2 SMNVEV, per germline (reference sequence). Here the CDR3 reads CASIGLARRYEQYF. Written as DNA, the CDR3 is TGTGCCAGTATAGGGTTGGCACGACGCTACGAGCAGTACTTC.

The chain is built from TRBV4-1 and TRBJ2-3; 14 bases map to TRBD2. The V segment lost 3 bases and the J segment 7 bases; nucleotides outside the gene matches: 6. Germline CDR1 and CDR2: MGHRA and YSYEKL. The CDR3 has 16 amino acids. The CDR3 nucleotides read TGCGCCAGCAGCCAGGAGGGACTAGCGGGAGAGCATACGCAGTATTTT. It encodes CASSQEGLAGEHTQYF.

This clone has only a few counts. The V call is TRBV6-6, the J call TRBJ2-5; D not resolved. Deletions cut 2 bases from V and 5 bases from J, with 3 bases between. This CDR3 spans 11 amino acids. Germline V gene lookup returns CDR1 MNHNY and CDR2 SVGAGI (reference sequence). The CDR3 DNA sequence: TGTGCCAGCAGTTACCCGGAGACCCAGTACTTC. Its protein product is CASSYPETQYF.

The J gene is TRBJ2-1, the V gene TRBV9; D might be TRBD1 or TRBD2, each matching 5 bases. The CDR3 totals 15 residues. Deletions cut 4 bases from V and 5 bases from J, with 16 bases between. Germline CDR1 is SGDLS and CDR2 is YYNGEE. CDR3 nucleotides: TGTGCCAGCAGCTCAGAAGGGACGCTTGACAATGAGCAGTTCTTC. Its protein is CASSSEGTLDNEQFF.

This clone was seen just once. The CDR3 protein is CASSPRTDRGSGNTIYF. In DNA, the CDR3 is TGTGCCAGCAGCCCCCGGACAGATAGGGGTTCTGGAAACACCATATATTTT. V and J are TRBV7-9 and TRBJ1-3; the D gene is possibly TRBD1 (6 bases). Trimming cost V 5 bases and J 1 base, with 18 bases left between them. This CDR3 region has 17 residues. Germline values: CDR1 SEHNR, CDR2 FQNEAQ (reference sequence).

A note on this clone: An end of the junction differs from the germline gene, which may be a read error. The chain recombines TRBV6-6 with TRBJ1-4; D is ambiguous. The germline CDR1 and CDR2 sequences are MNHNY and SVGAGI (reference sequence). This CDR3 has 15 residues. The DNA of the CDR3 is TGTGCCAGCAGTTATGGGCCCCTAACTAACGAAAAACTGTTTTTT. Translated, it gives CASSYGPLTNEKLFF.

The CDR3 DNA reads TGTGCCAGCAGCCCTCTTCCCTCTGGAAACACCATATATTTT. Translating it yields CASSPLPSGNTIYF. The V and J genes are TRBV7-6 and TRBJ1-3; no clear D. V lost 5 bases to trimming and J lost 0 bases, with 8 bases between them. Per germline, CDR1 SGHVS and CDR2 FNYEAQ. The CDR3 length is 14 residues.

The V call is TRBV5-4, the J call TRBJ2-2; 12 nucleotides line up with TRBD2. Germline V gene sequence: CDR1 SGHNT, CDR2 YYREEE (reference sequence). CDR3 length equals 14 residues. The V gene end was trimmed by 10 bases and the J gene end by 7 bases; junction bases not matched to a gene: 8. CDR3 sequence reads: CAGLAGGPGGELFF. The CDR3 bases are TGTGCCGGCCTAGCGGGAGGGCCCGGCGGGGAGCTGTTTTTT.

J is TRBJ2-5 and V is TRBV7-2; no clear D gene. Germline CDR1 is SGHTA and CDR2 is FQGNSA. This CDR3 is built from 13 residues. The ends were cut back, 5 bases at V and 5 bases at J, with 12 bases in the middle. In DNA, the CDR3 is TGTGCCAGCAGCCCCTCCCTAGGGGAGACCCAGTACTTC. Translated: CASSPSLGETQYF. Full variable domain (missing parts from reference TRBV7-2 and TRBJ2-5): GAGVSQSPSNKVTEKGKDVELRCDPISGHTALYWYRQSLGQGLEFLIYFQGNSAPDKSGLPSDRFSAERTGGSVSTLTIQRTQQEDSAVYLCASSPSLGETQYFGPGTRLLVL.

The gene calls are TRBV9 and TRBJ2-2; 8 bases line up with TRBD2. This CDR3 is built from 16 residues. CDR1 SGDLS and CDR2 YYNGEE come from the germline V gene. With 5 bases clipped from V and 1 base from J, the junction kept 7 bases outside the gene matches. The chain's CDR3 is CASSHETSGNTGELFF. Written as DNA, the CDR3 is TGTGCCAGCAGTCACGAAACTAGCGGGAACACCGGGGAGCTGTTTTTT.

To note about this clone: This sample also contains other DNA sequences that code for the same CDR3. V is TRBV29-1 and J is TRBJ2-7; D remains unclear. The CDR3 has 10 amino acids. Per the germline V gene, CDR1 is SQVTM and CDR2 is ANQGSEA. Trimming shortened V by 6 bases and J by 2 bases, and 5 bases separated the two germline ends. The CDR3 loop is CSVVTYEQYF. The DNA of the CDR3 is TGCAGCGTCGTTACCTACGAGCAGTACTTC.

The chain is built from TRBV6-6 and TRBJ2-7, with TRBD2 as a possible D gene (7 bases). This CDR3 spans 11 amino acids. Germline-derived CDR1 and CDR2 are MNHNY and SVGAGI (reference sequence). Between the trimmed V and J ends, which lost 5 bases and 9 bases, there was a span of 11 bases. The CDR3 protein is CASSEGGPQYF. As DNA, the CDR3 is TGTGCCAGCAGTGAGGGGGGGCCGCAGTACTTC.

The chain is built from TRBV6-4 and TRBJ2-7; the D gene is possibly TRBD2 (5 bases). This CDR3 contains 16 residues. Trimming pared 2 bases from V and 2 bases from J, leaving 16 bases between. Germline values: CDR1 MRHNA, CDR2 SNTAGT. DNA of the CDR3: TGTGCCAGCAGTGACAGACTAACACTAAGTACCTACGAGCAGTACTTC. Translating it yields CASSDRLTLSTYEQYF.

The CDR3 is CASRLGGYTDTQYF. DNA for the CDR3: TGTGCCAGCCGATTGGGGGGTTACACAGATACGCAGTATTTT. The V call is TRBV2, the J call TRBJ2-3; D might be TRBD2 (6 bases). Germline CDR1 SNHLY, CDR2 FYNNEI. Trimming shortened V by 8 bases and J by 2 bases, and 14 bases separated the two germline ends. The length of the CDR3 is 14 residues.

DNA of the CDR3: TGTGCCAACATACTAGCGGGAGGGTTCTACAATGAGCAGTTCTTC. Translation gives CANILAGGFYNEQFF. The V gene is TRBV2, the J gene TRBJ2-1; 13 nucleotides line up with TRBD2. V shed 10 bases, J shed 3 bases, and the junction held 6 bases outside the gene matches. Germline V lookup: CDR1 SNHLY, CDR2 FYNNEI. CDR3 length equals 15 residues.

V and J are TRBV28 and TRBJ2-5; D remains ambiguous. Germline CDR1 is MDHEN and CDR2 is SYDVKM. The V end lost 3 bases, the J end lost 2 bases, and 13 bases lay between the germline ends. The length of the CDR3 is 15 residues. CDR3 nucleotide sequence: TGTGCCAGCAGTTTCGGGTCTTTTGGGCAAGAGACCCAGTACTTC. Protein: CASSFGSFGQETQYF.

This chain joins TRBV28 and TRBJ1-6; D remains unclear. The germline V gene has CDR1 MDHEN and CDR2 SYDVKM. The CDR3 contains 15 residues. The V end lost 1 base, the J end lost 4 bases, and 8 bases lay between the germline ends. The CDR3 spells CASSLSAVYNSPLHF. The CDR3 DNA is TGTGCCAGCAGTTTATCGGCAGTATATAATTCACCCCTCCACTTT.

This chain connects TRBV13 to TRBJ2-7, with 12 bases lining up with TRBD1. V gave up 2 bases and J gave up 3 bases; unmatched junction bases: 5. Germline loops: CDR1 PRHDT, CDR2 FYEKMQ (reference sequence). This CDR3 comprises 16 residues. In DNA, the CDR3 is TGTGCCAGCAGCTTACTTGGGACAGGGGGCGTCTACGAGCAGTACTTC. Amino acids: CASSLLGTGGVYEQYF.

This chain connects TRBV27 to TRBJ2-2, with D perhaps assigned TRBD1 or TRBD2 (5 bases each). Germline-derived CDR1 and CDR2 are MNHEY and SMNVEV (reference sequence). This CDR3 contains 15 residues. V lost 6 bases and J 10 bases, leaving 21 bases between the germline ends. The CDR3 DNA reads TGTGCCAGCAGACCCGAAGAGGGGTACCGGTTGGAGCTGTTTTTT. The encoded protein is CASRPEEGYRLELFF.

The sample holds one count of this clone. The gene calls are TRBV12-5 and TRBJ2-5; D remains ambiguous. CDR1 LGHNT and CDR2 FRNRAP come from the germline V gene. There are 15 residues in the CDR3. V lost 3 bases and J 0 bases, leaving 11 bases between the germline ends. The CDR3 here is CASGLPGQYQETQYF. The CDR3 DNA follows: TGTGCTAGTGGTTTACCAGGCCAGTACCAAGAGACCCAGTACTTC.

V usage is TRBV28 and J usage is TRBJ1-1; no reliable D call. The V and J ends lost 5 bases and 7 bases respectively, with 11 bases between them. CDR3 length: 12 residues. The germline gives CDR1 MDHEN, CDR2 SYDVKM. The chain's CDR3 is CASSGVSFEAFF. DNA for the CDR3: TGTGCCAGCAGTGGCGTATCTTTTGAAGCTTTCTTT.